One sample yielded the 12 T cell receptor beta chains listed below, sequenced in a study of PD-1 blockade in classical Hodgkin lymphoma. The method was immunoSEQ multiplex PCR; TCRdb's version includes in-frame clones alone and lacks a portion of them. The sample yields about 59,000 clones, roughly nine tenths seen once. After autologous stem cell transplantation all patients relapsed, and prior brentuximab vedotin exposure differed between cohorts. The sequencing here drew on peripheral blood mononuclear cells (PBMCs), taken at baseline. These receptors all stem from a human donor with classical Hodgkin lymphoma.

The V call is TRBV6-1, the J call TRBJ2-7; D call uncertain. The CDR3 is 12 amino acids. The V end was cut by 3 bases, the J end by 7 bases, with 10 bases between. Germline V gene lookup returns CDR1 MNHNS and CDR2 SASEGT. The chain's CDR3 is CASSEVVREQYF. CDR3 DNA sequence: TGTGCCAGCAGTGAGGTAGTCAGGGAGCAGTACTTC.

The chain recombines TRBV25-1 with TRBJ1-3, with D unresolved. CDR3 length equals 12 residues. V was pared by 6 bases and J by 0 bases, with 3 bases between. CDR1 MGHDK and CDR2 SYGVNS come from the germline V gene. The CDR3 protein is CASRGSGNTIYF. The CDR3 DNA is TGTGCCAGCAGGGGCTCTGGAAACACCATATATTTT.

The chain links TRBV19 to TRBJ2-1; 7 bases match TRBD2. This CDR3 has 15 amino acids. The germline V gene has CDR1 LNHDA and CDR2 SQIVND (reference sequence). J was trimmed by 3 bases and V by 0 bases; bases with no gene match: 2. This chain's CDR3 is CASSIDTSDYNEQFF. CDR3 nucleotide sequence: TGTGCCAGTAGTATAGATACTAGCGACTACAATGAGCAGTTCTTC.

The chain is built from TRBV7-6 and TRBJ2-7, with 10 bases lining up with TRBD1. V lost 0 bases, J lost 1 base, and 3 bases stayed unmatched. The CDR3 is 16 amino acids. Germline V gene sequence: CDR1 SGHVS, CDR2 FNYEAQ. This CDR3 is CASSLAGTGASYEQYF. CDR3 DNA sequence: TGTGCCAGCAGCTTAGCCGGGACAGGGGCATCCTACGAGCAGTACTTC.

V is TRBV27 and J is TRBJ2-7, with no clear D. Germline lookup yields CDR1 MNHEY and CDR2 SMNVEV (reference sequence). Trimming shortened V by 3 bases and J by 4 bases, and 16 bases separated the two germline ends. This CDR3 has 15 residues. CDR3 bases: TGTGCCAGCAGTTTCTCTCTGGCAGACGTATACGAGCAGTACTTC. Translated, it gives CASSFSLADVYEQYF.

The gene calls are TRBV7-2 and TRBJ2-1; 7 positions agree with TRBD2. There are 16 residues in the CDR3. From germline, CDR1 is SGHTA and CDR2 FQGNSA. V trimming: 5 bases; J trimming: 5 bases; junction bases outside the gene matches: 12. The CDR3 bases are TGTGCCAGCAGCCCGGAACCGGGACTACTACACAATGAGCAGTTCTTC. Amino acid sequence: CASSPEPGLLHNEQFF. Based on the CDR3 plus reference TRBV7-2 and TRBJ2-1, the full variable domain is GAGVSQSPSNKVTEKGKDVELRCDPISGHTALYWYRQSLGQGLEFLIYFQGNSAPDKSGLPSDRFSAERTGGSVSTLTIQRTQQEDSAVYLCASSPEPGLLHNEQFFGPGTRLTVL.

This clone turned up a few times. The chain links TRBV7-9 to TRBJ2-7, with D perhaps matching TRBD2 (6 bases). V lost 5 bases to trimming and J lost 5 bases, with 7 bases between them. This CDR3 is built from 11 residues. Germline V gene lookup returns CDR1 SEHNR and CDR2 FQNEAQ (reference sequence). The CDR3 region has the DNA TGTGCCAGCAGCAAGCGGGACGAGCAGTACTTC. Translating gives CASSKRDEQYF.

V and J are TRBV28 and TRBJ2-7; TRBD1 aligns across 9 bases. The CDR3 has 14 residues. V trimming: 1 base; J trimming: 4 bases; junction bases outside the gene matches: 2. Germline CDR1 and CDR2: MDHEN and SYDVKM. The CDR3 spells CASSLLTGGYEQYF. The CDR3 coding sequence is TGTGCCAGCAGTTTATTGACAGGGGGATACGAGCAGTACTTC.

The chain joins TRBV4-1 to TRBJ2-1; 13 bases line up with TRBD2. Germline CDR1 is MGHRA and CDR2 is YSYEKL. This CDR3 contains 12 residues. Trimming took 8 bases from V and 10 from J; bases not matched to a gene: 2. Here the CDR3 DNA reads TGCGCCAGCGGACTAGCGGGAGACGAGCAGTTCTTC. Residues: CASGLAGDEQFF.

This clone was seen more than once but under ten times. The chain carries TRBV5-1 and TRBJ1-1; 7 nucleotides line up with TRBD1. The junction had 5 bases not matched to a gene; V was cut back by 5 bases and J by 1 base. This CDR3 has 14 amino acids. Germline values: CDR1 SGHRS, CDR2 YFSETQ. The CDR3 DNA follows: TGCGCCAGCAGGGTTGGGACAGCGAACACTGAAGCTTTCTTT. Amino acids: CASRVGTANTEAFF.

The chain combines TRBV28 with TRBJ1-5; 7 bases are shared with TRBD1. The CDR3 spans 14 residues. Per germline, CDR1 MDHEN and CDR2 SYDVKM. The ends lost 0 bases at V and 6 bases at J; junction bases unmatched: 2. The CDR3 sequence: CASSLWSGGQPQHF. The CDR3 DNA is TGTGCCAGCAGTTTATGGTCAGGGGGTCAGCCCCAGCATTTT. Combining the CDR3 with reference TRBV28 and TRBJ1-5 gives the whole variable domain DVKVTQSSRYLVKRTGEKVFLECVQDMDHENMFWYRQDPGLGLRLIYFSYDVKMKEKGDIPEGYSVSREKKERFSLILESASTNQTSMYLCASSLWSGGQPQHFGDGTRLSIL.

Turning to this clone: This specimen includes other DNA sequences encoding the same CDR3. V is TRBV11-2 and J is TRBJ1-2; D is unclear. Germline V gives CDR1 SGHAT, CDR2 FQNNGV. This CDR3 is built from 13 residues. V lost 5 bases and J 5 bases, leaving 12 bases between the germline ends. CDR3 bases: TGTGCCAGCAGCCCCTCCGGGCCGTATGGCTACACCTTC. This translates into CASSPSGPYGYTF.